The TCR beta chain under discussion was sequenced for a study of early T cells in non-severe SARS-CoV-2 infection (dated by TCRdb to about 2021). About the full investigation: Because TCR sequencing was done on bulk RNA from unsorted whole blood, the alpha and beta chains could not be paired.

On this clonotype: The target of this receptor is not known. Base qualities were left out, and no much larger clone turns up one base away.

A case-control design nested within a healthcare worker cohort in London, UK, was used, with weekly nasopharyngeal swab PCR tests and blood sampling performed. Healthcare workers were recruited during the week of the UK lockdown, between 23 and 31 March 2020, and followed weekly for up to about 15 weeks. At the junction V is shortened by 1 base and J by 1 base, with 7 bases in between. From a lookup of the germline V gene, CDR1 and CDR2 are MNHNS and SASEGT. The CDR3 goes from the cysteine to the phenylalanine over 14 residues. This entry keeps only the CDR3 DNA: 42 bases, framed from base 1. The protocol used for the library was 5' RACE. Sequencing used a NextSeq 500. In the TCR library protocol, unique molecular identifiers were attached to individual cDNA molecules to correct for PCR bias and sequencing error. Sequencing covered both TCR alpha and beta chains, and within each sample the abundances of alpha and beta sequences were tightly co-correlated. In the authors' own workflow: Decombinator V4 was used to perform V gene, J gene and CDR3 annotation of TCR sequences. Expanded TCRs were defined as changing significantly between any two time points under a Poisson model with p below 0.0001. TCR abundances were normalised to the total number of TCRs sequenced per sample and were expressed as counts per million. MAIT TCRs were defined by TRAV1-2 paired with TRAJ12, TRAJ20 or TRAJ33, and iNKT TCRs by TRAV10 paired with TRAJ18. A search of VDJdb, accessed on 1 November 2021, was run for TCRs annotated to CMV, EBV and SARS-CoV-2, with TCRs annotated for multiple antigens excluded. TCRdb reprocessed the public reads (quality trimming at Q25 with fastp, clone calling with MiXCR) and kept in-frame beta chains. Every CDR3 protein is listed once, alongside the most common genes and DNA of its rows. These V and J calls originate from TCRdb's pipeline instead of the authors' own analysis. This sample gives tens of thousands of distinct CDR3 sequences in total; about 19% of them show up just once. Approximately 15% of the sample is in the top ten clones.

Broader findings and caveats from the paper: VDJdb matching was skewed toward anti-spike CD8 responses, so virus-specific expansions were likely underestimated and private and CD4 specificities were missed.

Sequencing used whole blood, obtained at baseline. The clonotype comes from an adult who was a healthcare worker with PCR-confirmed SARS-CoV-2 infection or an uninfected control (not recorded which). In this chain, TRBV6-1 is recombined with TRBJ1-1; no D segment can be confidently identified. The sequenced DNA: TGTGCCAGCAGTGAAGATATGGAGAACACTGAAGCTTTCTTT. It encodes CASSEDMENTEAFF.